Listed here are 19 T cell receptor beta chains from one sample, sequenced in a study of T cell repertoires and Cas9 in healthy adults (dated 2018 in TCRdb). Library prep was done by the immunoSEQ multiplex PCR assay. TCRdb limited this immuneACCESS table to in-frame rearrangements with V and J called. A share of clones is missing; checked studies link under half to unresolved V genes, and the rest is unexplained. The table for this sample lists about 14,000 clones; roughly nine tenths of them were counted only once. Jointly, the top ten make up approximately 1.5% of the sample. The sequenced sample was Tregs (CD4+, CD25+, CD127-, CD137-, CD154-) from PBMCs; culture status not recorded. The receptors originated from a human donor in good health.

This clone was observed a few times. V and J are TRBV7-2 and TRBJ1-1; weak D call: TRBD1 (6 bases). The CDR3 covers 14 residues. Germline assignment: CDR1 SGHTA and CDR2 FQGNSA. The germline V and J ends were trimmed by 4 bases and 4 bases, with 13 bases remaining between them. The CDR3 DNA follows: TGTGCCAGCAGCTCCCAGGGAGGGGGCACTGAAGCTTTCTTT. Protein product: CASSSQGGGTEAFF.

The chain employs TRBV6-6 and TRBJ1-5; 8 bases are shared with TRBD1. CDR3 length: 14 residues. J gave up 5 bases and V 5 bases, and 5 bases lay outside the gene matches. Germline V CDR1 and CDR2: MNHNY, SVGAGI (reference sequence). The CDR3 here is CASSPGTGYQPQHF. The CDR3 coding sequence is TGTGCCAGCAGTCCCGGGACAGGTTATCAGCCCCAGCATTTT.

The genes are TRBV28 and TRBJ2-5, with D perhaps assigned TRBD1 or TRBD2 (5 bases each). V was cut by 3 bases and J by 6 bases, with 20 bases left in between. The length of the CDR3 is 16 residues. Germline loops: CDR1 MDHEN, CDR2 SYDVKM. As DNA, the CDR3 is TGTGCCAGCAGTTTTCATTTACGCACTGGGGGAAAGACCCAGTACTTC. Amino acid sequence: CASSFHLRTGGKTQYF.

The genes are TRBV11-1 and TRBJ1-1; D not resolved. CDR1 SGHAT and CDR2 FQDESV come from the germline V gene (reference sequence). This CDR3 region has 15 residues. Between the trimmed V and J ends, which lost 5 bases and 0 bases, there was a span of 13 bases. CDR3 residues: CASSLWGGLNTEAFF. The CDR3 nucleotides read TGTGCCAGCAGCCTTTGGGGAGGGCTGAACACTGAAGCTTTCTTT.

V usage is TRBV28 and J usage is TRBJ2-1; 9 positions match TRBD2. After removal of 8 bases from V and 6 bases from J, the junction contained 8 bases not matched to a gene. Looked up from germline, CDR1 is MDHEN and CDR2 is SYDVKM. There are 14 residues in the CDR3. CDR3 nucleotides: TGTGCCAGCGACAGCGGGAGGATATTCAATGAGCAGTTCTTC. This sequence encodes CASDSGRIFNEQFF.

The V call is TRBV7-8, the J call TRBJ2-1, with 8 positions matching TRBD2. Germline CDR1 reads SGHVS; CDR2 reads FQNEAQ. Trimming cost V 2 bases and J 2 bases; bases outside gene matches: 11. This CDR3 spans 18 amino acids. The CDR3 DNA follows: TGTGCCAGCAGCTTACGGTCCCTACTAGCGGCCCCCTACAATGAGCAGTTCTTC. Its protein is CASSLRSLLAAPYNEQFF.

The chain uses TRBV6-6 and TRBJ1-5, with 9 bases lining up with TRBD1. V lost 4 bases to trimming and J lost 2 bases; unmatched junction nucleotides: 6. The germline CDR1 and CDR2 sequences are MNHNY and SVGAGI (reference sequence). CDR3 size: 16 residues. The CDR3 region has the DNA TGTGCCAGCAGTTCGCGGGGACAGGGAGGCAATCAGCCCCAGCATTTT. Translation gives CASSSRGQGGNQPQHF.

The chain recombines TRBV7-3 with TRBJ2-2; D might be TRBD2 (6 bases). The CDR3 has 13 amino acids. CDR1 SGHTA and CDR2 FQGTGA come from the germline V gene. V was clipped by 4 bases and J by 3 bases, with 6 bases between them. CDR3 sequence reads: CASSWGDTGELFF. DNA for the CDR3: TGTGCCAGCAGCTGGGGGGACACCGGGGAGCTGTTTTTT.

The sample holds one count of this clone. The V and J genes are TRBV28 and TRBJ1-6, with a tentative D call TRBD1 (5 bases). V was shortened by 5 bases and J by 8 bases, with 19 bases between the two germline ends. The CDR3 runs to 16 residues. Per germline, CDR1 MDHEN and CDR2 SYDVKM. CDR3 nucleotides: TGTGCCAGCAGTCCCTGGGTGGGGCGGGGGGATTCACCCCTCCACTTT. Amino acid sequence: CASSPWVGRGDSPLHF. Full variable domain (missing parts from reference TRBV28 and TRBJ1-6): DVKVTQSSRYLVKRTGEKVFLECVQDMDHENMFWYRQDPGLGLRLIYFSYDVKMKEKGDIPEGYSVSREKKERFSLILESASTNQTSMYLCASSPWVGRGDSPLHFGNGTRLTVT.

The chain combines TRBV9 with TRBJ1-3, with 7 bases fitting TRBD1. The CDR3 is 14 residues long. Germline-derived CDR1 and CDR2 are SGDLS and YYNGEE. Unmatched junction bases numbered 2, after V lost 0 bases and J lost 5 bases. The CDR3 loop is CASSVEDRRNTIYF. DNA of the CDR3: TGTGCCAGCAGCGTAGAGGACAGGAGAAACACCATATATTTT.

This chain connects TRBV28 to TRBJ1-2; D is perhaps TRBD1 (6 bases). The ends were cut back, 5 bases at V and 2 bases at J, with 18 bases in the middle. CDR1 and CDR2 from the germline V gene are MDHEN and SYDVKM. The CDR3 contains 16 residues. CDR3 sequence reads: CASSVVDRPRNYGYTF. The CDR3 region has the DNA TGTGCCAGCAGTGTTGTTGACAGGCCGCGGAACTATGGCTACACCTTC.

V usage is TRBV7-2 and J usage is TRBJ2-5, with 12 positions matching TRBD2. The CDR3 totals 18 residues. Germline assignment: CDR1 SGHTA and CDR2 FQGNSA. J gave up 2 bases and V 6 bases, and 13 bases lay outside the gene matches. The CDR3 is CASSPWGLAGGRQETQYF. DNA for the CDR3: TGTGCCAGCAGTCCTTGGGGCCTAGCGGGAGGGAGACAAGAGACCCAGTACTTC.

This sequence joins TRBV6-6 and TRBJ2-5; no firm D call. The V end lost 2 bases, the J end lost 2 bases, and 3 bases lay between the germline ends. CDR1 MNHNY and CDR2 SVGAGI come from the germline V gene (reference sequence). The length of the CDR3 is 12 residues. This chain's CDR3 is CASSYPQETQYF. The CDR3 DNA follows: TGTGCCAGCAGTTACCCGCAAGAGACCCAGTACTTC.

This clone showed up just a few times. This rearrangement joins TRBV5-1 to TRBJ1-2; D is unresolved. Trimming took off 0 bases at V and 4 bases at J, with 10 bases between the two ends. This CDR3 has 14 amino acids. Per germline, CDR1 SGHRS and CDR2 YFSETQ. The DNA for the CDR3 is TGCGCCAGCAGCTTGGAAGGTTCGGCCTATGGCTACACCTTC. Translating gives CASSLEGSAYGYTF.

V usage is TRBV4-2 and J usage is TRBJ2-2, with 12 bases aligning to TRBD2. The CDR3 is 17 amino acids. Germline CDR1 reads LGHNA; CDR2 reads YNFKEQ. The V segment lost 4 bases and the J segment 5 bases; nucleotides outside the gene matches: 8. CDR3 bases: TGTGCCAGCAGCCCCCGGGCGACTAGCGGGGGAACCGGGGAGCTGTTTTTT. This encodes CASSPRATSGGTGELFF.

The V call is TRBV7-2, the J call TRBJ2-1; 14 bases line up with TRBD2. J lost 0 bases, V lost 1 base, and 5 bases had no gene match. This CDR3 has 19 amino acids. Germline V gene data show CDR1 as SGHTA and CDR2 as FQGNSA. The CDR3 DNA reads TGTGCCAGCAGCTTAGTTTACGGGACTAGCGGGAGCTCCTACAATGAGCAGTTCTTC. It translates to CASSLVYGTSGSSYNEQFF.

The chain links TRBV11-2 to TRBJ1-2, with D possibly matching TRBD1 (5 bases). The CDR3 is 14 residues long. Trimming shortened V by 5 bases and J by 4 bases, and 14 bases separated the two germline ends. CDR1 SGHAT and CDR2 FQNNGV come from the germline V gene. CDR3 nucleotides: TGTGCCAGCAGCCCCTCAGGGCAGGCCTATGGCTACACCTTC. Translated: CASSPSGQAYGYTF.

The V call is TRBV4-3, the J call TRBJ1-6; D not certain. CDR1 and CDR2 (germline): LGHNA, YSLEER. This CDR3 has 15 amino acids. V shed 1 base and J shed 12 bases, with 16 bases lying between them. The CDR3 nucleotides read TGCGCCAGCAGCCAAGGTAGCGGCAGTCAGATACCCCTCCACTTT. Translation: CASSQGSGSQIPLHF.

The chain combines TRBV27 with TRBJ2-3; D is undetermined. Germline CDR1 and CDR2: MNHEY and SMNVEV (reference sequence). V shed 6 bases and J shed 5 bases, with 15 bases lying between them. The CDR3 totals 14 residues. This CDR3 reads CASSRLSSVDTQYF. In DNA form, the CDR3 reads TGTGCCAGCAGCCGACTCTCATCGGTAGATACGCAGTATTTT.